This TCR beta chain was profiled in a study of blood T cells in healthy people across ages. Through a sample-barcoded 5' primer and a J-beta primer mix, a second PCR was run for roughly 6 to 11 cycles. Researchers report that each sample yielded at least 2.5 million CDR3-containing paired-end reads. TCRdb processed the 5' RACE reads anew with MiXCR; each CDR3 protein has one entry. The data hold some 900,000 distinct CDR3 sequences, with around 48% observed a single time. The sequence derives from a man aged 25-40 years in good health. Source material: blood.

CDR3 sequence (DNA): TGCGCCAGCAGCTTTCCGGAGAACACCGGGGAGCTGTTTTTT. Translated: CASSFPENTGELFF. V gene TRBV5-1 combines with J gene TRBJ2-2; D is unclear. V was cut by 2 bases and J by 1 base, with 6 bases left in between. In germline, CDR1 is SGHRS, CDR2 YFSETQ. The CDR3 has 14 residues.